This TCR beta chain was profiled in a study of Tregs in tolerant kidney transplant recipients. TCRdb's table, derived via immunoSEQ multiplex PCR, lists solely in-frame clones and lacks some. In the table there are more than 75,000 clones, 80% to 95% of which are singletons. Notes on this clone: Its antigen is unknown.

The study, taken as a whole, reports: Expanding Tregs on activated donor B cells appeared to best identify donor-specific TCRbeta clones.

This CDR3 has 14 residues. The germline CDR1 and CDR2 sequences are MDHEN and SYDVKM. The V and J ends lost 5 bases and 7 bases respectively, with 15 bases between them. This sequence joins TRBV28 and TRBJ1-5; possible D gene TRBD1, 5 bases. The starting material was CD4+ T cells from blood, obtained before the transplant. This clonotype originated in a human donor who received a combined kidney and bone marrow transplant. This CDR3 reads CASSPMARVQPQHF. CDR3 bases: TGTGCCAGCAGTCCTATGGCCAGGGTACAGCCCCAGCATTTT.